This TCR beta chain was recorded in a study of OX40 agonist ivuxolimab in advanced cancers. Across the study: Those enrolled were less than 85% male, with a mean age of approximately 60 years and ages from roughly 20 to 90.

To note about this clone: The antigen is unknown.

The length of the CDR3 is 15 residues. Germline V lookup: CDR1 SNHLY, CDR2 FYNNEI. Trimming took 6 bases from V and 7 from J, leaving 20 bases between them. The study's findings and limits: In the 0.1 to 3.0 mg/kg range, CD4+ and CD8+ blood T cells had expanded clonally by week 6.

Assay: immunoSEQ multiplex PCR; the TCRdb copy retains only in-frame clones and omits some. Counted here are roughly 49,000 clones, over 75% occurring once; the ten biggest clones make up roughly 7.9%. The sequencing here drew on CD4+ or CD8+ T cells sorted from blood, taken in a trial of the OX40 agonist ivuxolimab. V is TRBV2 and J is TRBJ2-3, with D possibly being TRBD1 or TRBD2 (6 bases each). The TCR sequence derives from an adult with an advanced solid tumor such as melanoma, head and neck, liver or kidney cancer. The CDR3 sequence is CASRSGTHGGHTQYF. The CDR3 coding sequence is TGTGCCAGCAGGTCCGGGACTCATGGGGGGCATACGCAGTATTTT. Looking up the rest from reference TRBV2 and TRBJ2-3 gives the full variable domain: EPEVTQTPSHQVTQMGQEVILRCVPISNHLYFYWYRQILGQKVEFLVSFYNNEISEKSEIFDDQFSVERPDGSNFTLKIRSTKLEDSAMYFCASRSGTHGGHTQYFGPGTRLTVL.